This T cell receptor beta chain was captured by sequencing in a study of blood T cell repertoires in COVID-19. Study as a whole: T cells, B-cell-depleted T cells, or PBMCs provided the cDNA or gDNA that served as material.

Trimming cost V 4 bases and J 3 bases, with 9 bases left between them. The V gene's germline CDR1 is LGHDT and CDR2 YNNKEL (reference sequence). The CDR3 covers 13 residues. Some clones are missing from TCRdb's copy, which holds only in-frame ones; the method was immunoSEQ multiplex PCR. The repertoire has around 68,000 clones, 80% to 90% of them found once; the top ten carry 6.6%. The sequence came from a man in his forties or fifties with active COVID-19. Material: peripheral blood. V gene TRBV3-1 (or the pseudogene TRBV3-2) combines with J gene TRBJ1-1; no definite D call. CDR3 sequence reads: CASSRREDTEAFF. CDR3 coding DNA: TGTGCCAGCAGCCGCCGGGAGGACACTGAAGCTTTCTTT.